Below, 2 T cell receptor beta chains from the same sample are listed, as sequenced in a study of blood T cell repertoires in COVID-19. Only in-frame clones appear in the TCRdb table, and some are missing; sequencing was by immunoSEQ multiplex PCR. The top ten clones hold roughly 10% of a sample with some 260,000 clones, over 80% of them seen once. Sequenced: peripheral blood. The origin of the receptors is a woman aged 70-85 years with COVID-19, enrolled during active disease.

V is TRBV12-5 and J is TRBJ2-1; 8 bases line up with TRBD2. Trimming at V came to 5 bases and at J to 1 base, leaving 7 bases not matched to a gene. The length of the CDR3 is 16 residues. Looked up from germline, CDR1 is LGHNT and CDR2 is FRNRAP. The CDR3 region has the DNA TGTGCTAGTGGTGACTCGCGCGGGGGGTCCTACAATGAGCAGTTCTTC. Residues: CASGDSRGGSYNEQFF.

V is TRBV9 and J is TRBJ2-1, with 8 nucleotides matching TRBD2. Germline V CDR1 and CDR2: SGDLS, YYNGEE. There are 16 residues in the CDR3. V dropped 0 bases and J dropped 0; count of bases not matched to a gene: 2. CDR3 coding DNA: TGTGCCAGCAGCGTAGACGGGAGGGACTCCTACAATGAGCAGTTCTTC. Its protein is CASSVDGRDSYNEQFF.